This TCR beta chain was captured by sequencing in a study of cytomegalovirus exposure and HLA in healthy donors. Study-level points and caveats: The likely explanation for a cluster of highly shared sequence variants was sequencing artifact. Specific recognition of CMV antigens was confirmed in vitro for a few chains (all CMV-associated). Follow-up analysis found HLA locus-dependent TCR association rates, highest for DRB1 and lowest for HLA-C.

Amplification used 60 Vbeta primers and 13 Jbeta primers. Data came from immunoSEQ multiplex PCR; TCRdb stores just in-frame clones and leaves some out. The table has under 75,000 clones, almost 70% seen once. Sampled while nominally healthy, donors likely had unrecorded immune exposures. As concerns this clone: Its antigen is undetermined.

Germline CDR1 and CDR2: SEHNR and FQNEAQ (reference sequence). CDR3 length: 11 residues. The V end lost 4 bases, the J end lost 4 bases, and 5 bases lay between the germline ends. The specimen sequenced was PBMCs. This chain links TRBV7-9 with TRBJ2-7; unclear D gene. The TCR sequence derives from a man aged 40-49 years in good health and CMV-seropositive. CDR3 in amino acids: CASSSRYEQYF. DNA for the CDR3: TGTGCCAGCAGCTCCAGATACGAGCAGTACTTC.